Below, 17 T cell receptor beta chains from the same sample are listed, as sequenced in a study of identical twins. TCRdb ran MiXCR on the 5' RACE reads and lists one entry per CDR3 protein. The sample includes about 220,000 distinct CDR3 sequences, 7.5% of them seen just once. The sample also formed part of further work on yellow fever vaccine responses in identical twins.

Sequenced sample: memory (CD45RO+) T cells sorted from blood. These receptors were obtained from a woman under 30 in good health.

The chain recombines TRBV15 with TRBJ2-6, with D possibly being TRBD1 (6 bases). The CDR3 is made up of 18 amino acids. Trimming took 0 bases from V and 0 from J, leaving 12 bases between them. Germline CDR1 is LNHNV and CDR2 is YYDKDF (reference sequence). CDR3 nucleotide sequence: TGTGCCACCAGCAGAGAACACAGGGTCTTCTCTGGGGCCAACGTCCTGACTTTC. This encodes CATSREHRVFSGANVLTF.

This chain connects TRBV10-3 to TRBJ2-1, with D hard to call. Germline CDR1 is ENHRY and CDR2 is SYGVKD. This CDR3 has 10 amino acids. The CDR3 nucleotides read TGTGCAACCGGCGAGACAGAGCAGTTCTTC. This codes for CATGETEQFF.

At least ten counts were recorded for this clonotype. The chain employs TRBV6-1 and TRBJ2-3, with 12 bases aligning to TRBD1. The CDR3 has 16 amino acids. V lost 5 bases and J lost 7; bases outside the gene matches: 10. CDR1 is MNHNS, CDR2 SASEGT, per germline. The CDR3 DNA reads as TGTGCCAGCAGTCTCCGGGACAGGGGGCAAACCAATACGCAGTATTTT. This encodes CASSLRDRGQTNTQYF.

This clonotype was detected ten times or more. The chain combines TRBV29-1 with TRBJ2-4; TRBD1 matches at 9 bases. The CDR3 covers 15 residues. Germline CDR1 and CDR2: SQVTM and ANQGSEA. V shed 6 bases and J 0 bases; nucleotides not matched to a gene: 6. The CDR3 nucleotides read TGCAGCGTGGGACAGGGTACCCTAGCCAAAAACATTCAGTACTTC. Translated: CSVGQGTLAKNIQYF.

This clonotype came up a few times. The chain couples TRBV7-9 to TRBJ2-7; 7 bases match TRBD1. The CDR3 runs to 15 residues. The germline V gene has CDR1 SEHNR and CDR2 FQNEAQ (reference sequence). The trim removed 6 bases at V and 0 bases at J, leaving 8 bases unmatched. CDR3 loop: CASSRIHRGSYEQYF. The CDR3, as DNA: TGTGCCAGCAGTCGGATCCACAGGGGCTCCTACGAGCAGTACTTC.

This rearrangement joins TRBV30 to TRBJ2-2; D is possibly TRBD1 or TRBD2 (6 bases each). Germline CDR1 and CDR2: GTSNPN and SVGIG (reference sequence). This CDR3 has 15 amino acids. V gave up 7 bases and J gave up 0 bases, with 15 bases separating them. The CDR3 spells CAYRRGGTNTGELFF. The CDR3 bases are TGTGCCTACCGTAGAGGGGGGACGAACACCGGGGAGCTGTTTTTT.

This clonotype was counted a few times. The chain is built from TRBV12-3 or TRBV12-4 and TRBJ1-2; TRBD1 agrees at 7 bases. The CDR3 sequence is 15 residues long. V dropped 4 bases and J dropped 8; count of bases not matched to a gene: 13. The CDR3 loop is CASSSGRQTGRGYTF. The CDR3 nucleotides are TGTGCCAGCAGTTCAGGGAGACAGACAGGGCGCGGCTACACCTTC.

The chain uses TRBV18 and TRBJ2-3, with D unresolved. Trimming removed 2 bases from V and 2 bases from J, with 14 bases in between. CDR3 length: 16 residues. The germline CDR1 and CDR2 sequences are KGHSH and LQKENI. CDR3 bases: TGTGCCAGCTCACCATTCGGAGTCCAGATCACAGATACGCAGTATTTT. This translates into CASSPFGVQITDTQYF.

This clonotype was detected ten times or more. This chain connects TRBV2 to TRBJ2-2; D is ambiguous. Germline assignment: CDR1 SNHLY and CDR2 FYNNEI. This CDR3 spans 14 amino acids. The V end was cut by 2 bases, the J end by 3 bases, with 7 bases between. The CDR3, as DNA: TGTGCCAGCAGTGAACAGCCAGACACCGGGGAGCTGTTTTTT. Encoded protein: CASSEQPDTGELFF.

A few counts support this clonotype. The chain joins TRBV24-1 to TRBJ2-3; the match to TRBD1 covers 7 bases. V shed 4 bases and J 0 bases; nucleotides not matched to a gene: 6. Per germline, CDR1 KGHDR and CDR2 SFDVKD. The CDR3 runs 16 residues. CDR3 protein: CATSDPGTASTDTQYF. Here the CDR3 DNA reads TGTGCCACCAGTGACCCCGGGACAGCTAGCACAGATACGCAGTATTTT.

This clonotype was seen many times. The rearrangement joins TRBV12-3 or TRBV12-4 to TRBJ2-1; 8 bases agree with TRBD2. The CDR3 consists of 14 residues. The V gene end was trimmed by 5 bases and the J gene end by 5 bases; junction bases not matched to a gene: 5. The CDR3 loop reads CASSAGTRDNEQFF. The CDR3 region has the DNA TGTGCCAGCAGTGCAGGGACTAGGGACAATGAGCAGTTCTTC.

This clonotype showed up many times. V is TRBV25-1 and J is TRBJ2-7, with TRBD1 matching 8 bases. The length of the CDR3 is 15 residues. The ends lost 4 bases at V and 4 bases at J; junction bases unmatched: 9. Germline loops: CDR1 MGHDK, CDR2 SYGVNS. The CDR3 reads CASSGAGTGVYEQYF. The CDR3 DNA reads TGTGCCAGCAGTGGAGCCGGGACAGGCGTTTACGAGCAGTACTTC.

This clonotype was counted a few times. CDR3 DNA sequence: TGTGCCAGCAGAAACGGGGCGGGAGCCAAAAACATTCAGTACTTC. Translating it yields CASRNGAGAKNIQYF. This rearrangement joins TRBV6-2 or TRBV6-3 to TRBJ2-4; either TRBD1 or TRBD2 may fit D (5 bases each). Germline V lookup: CDR1 MNHEY, CDR2 SVGEGT. This CDR3 region has 15 residues. Trimming left V 6 bases short and J 0 bases short, with 12 bases between.

V is TRBV28 and J is TRBJ2-3; D is perhaps TRBD1 (5 bases). This CDR3 region has 15 residues. CDR1 and CDR2 from the germline V gene are MDHEN and SYDVKM. The V end was cut by 4 bases, the J end by 1 base, with 12 bases between. CDR3 sequence reads: CASSSLGLGTDTQYF. The DNA for the CDR3 is TGTGCCAGCAGTTCCTTGGGGCTTGGCACAGATACGCAGTATTTT.

This clonotype was counted at least ten times. J is TRBJ2-7 and V is TRBV5-1, with 7 nucleotides matching TRBD1. Germline CDR1 SGHRS, CDR2 YFSETQ. Trimming removed 3 bases from V and 3 bases from J; junction bases left unmatched: 9. CDR3 length: 15 amino acids. The CDR3 loop reads CASSSRLGTDYEQYF. The CDR3 DNA sequence: TGCGCCAGCAGCTCCCGACTCGGGACAGACTACGAGCAGTACTTC.

This chain uses TRBV3-1 with TRBJ2-5; TRBD2 might be the D (6 bases). This CDR3 comprises 15 residues. Germline V gene lookup returns CDR1 LGHDT and CDR2 YNNKEL (reference sequence). Trimming took off 6 bases at V and 7 bases at J, with 21 bases between the two ends. The DNA for the CDR3 is TGTGCCAGCAGACGCGGGACTGATGGTCACGGGACCCAGTACTTC. It encodes CASRRGTDGHGTQYF.

The V gene is TRBV27, the J gene TRBJ1-2; 9 positions match TRBD1. CDR3 length: 13 residues. V lost 5 bases, J lost 4 bases, and 2 bases stayed unmatched. From germline, CDR1 is MNHEY and CDR2 SMNVEV (reference sequence). CDR3 protein: CASSGDRVYGYTF. The CDR3 region has the DNA TGTGCCAGCAGTGGGGACAGGGTCTATGGCTACACCTTC.